This entry features one T cell receptor beta chain sequence. As yet, its antigen is unknown. Cultured CD4+ T-cell DNA underwent Oncomine TCR Beta short-read sequencing. MiXCR, applied by TCRdb to the PCR reads, yields one record per CDR3 protein. The sample records around 15,000 distinct CDR3 sequences, 55% to 85% being singletons. This sample's treatment: approximately nine-day PBMC culture with coronavirus spike peptide pools or control peptides (ViraFEST assay). This entry comes from a study of vaccination and CD4 T cells after COVID-19. This TCR was sampled from a human donor who had recovered from COVID-19. The sequencing sample was made of CD4+ T cells from blood, cultured in vitro.

The CDR3 bases are TGTGCCAGCAGCCCAGACTCTAAAGGACAGGGGGTACGCGAGCAGTACTTC. Its protein is CASSPDSKGQGVREQYF. This sequence joins TRBV27 and TRBJ2-7; 10 bases map to TRBD1. The CDR3 has 17 amino acids. Trimming took 6 bases from V and 6 from J; bases not matched to a gene: 17. Per the germline V gene, CDR1 is MNHEY and CDR2 is SMNVEV (reference sequence).